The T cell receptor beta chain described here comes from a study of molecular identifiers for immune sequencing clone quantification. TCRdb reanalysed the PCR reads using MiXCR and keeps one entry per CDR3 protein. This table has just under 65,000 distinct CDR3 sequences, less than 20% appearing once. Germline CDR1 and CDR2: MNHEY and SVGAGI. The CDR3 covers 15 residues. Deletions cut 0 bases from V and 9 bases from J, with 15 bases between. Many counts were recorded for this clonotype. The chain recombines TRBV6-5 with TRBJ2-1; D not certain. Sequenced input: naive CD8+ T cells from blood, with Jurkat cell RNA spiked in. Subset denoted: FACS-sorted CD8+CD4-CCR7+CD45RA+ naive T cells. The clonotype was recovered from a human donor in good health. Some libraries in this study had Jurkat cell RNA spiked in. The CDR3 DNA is TGTGCCAGCAGTTACTCGAACTACCGATTGGGTGAGCAGTTCTTC. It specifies CASSYSNYRLGEQFF.